The clone carrying this T cell receptor beta chain is a singleton in its sample. Its specificity is not known. The CDR3 extends over 16 amino acids. Losses at the gene ends were 5 bases for V and 12 bases for J; bases not matched to a gene: 19. CDR1 is LNHNV, CDR2 YYDKDF, per germline (reference sequence). Time point in this sample: baseline, week 1 (first vaccination visit). The sample's treatment: pre-vaccination baseline after standard-of-care therapy. The sample comes from a study of a mutant IDH1 vaccine in newly diagnosed glioma. On the study more broadly: Treatment recipients were about 60% male and around 38% female, and their mean age was roughly 40 years. Most patients had radiochemotherapy with temozolomide before enrollment; others had one alone.

Sequencing used immunoSEQ multiplex PCR; TCRdb keeps in-frame clones, though not all of them. The data show about 92,000 clones, with around four fifths seen just once and around 7% held by the top ten. Study-wide findings and caveats: Immune responses induced by the vaccine were seen in roughly 93% of patients, spanning multiple MHC alleles.

The source of this sequence is a man aged 40-49 years with glioma. J is TRBJ2-4 and V is TRBV15; TRBD2 aligns across 7 bases. The source was PBMCs, collected from a glioma patient treated with radiotherapy, temozolomide or both. CDR3 sequence: CATSGFRDPASGGQYF. The CDR3 nucleotides read TGTGCCACCAGCGGATTCCGGGACCCTGCTTCGGGGGGTCAGTACTTC.